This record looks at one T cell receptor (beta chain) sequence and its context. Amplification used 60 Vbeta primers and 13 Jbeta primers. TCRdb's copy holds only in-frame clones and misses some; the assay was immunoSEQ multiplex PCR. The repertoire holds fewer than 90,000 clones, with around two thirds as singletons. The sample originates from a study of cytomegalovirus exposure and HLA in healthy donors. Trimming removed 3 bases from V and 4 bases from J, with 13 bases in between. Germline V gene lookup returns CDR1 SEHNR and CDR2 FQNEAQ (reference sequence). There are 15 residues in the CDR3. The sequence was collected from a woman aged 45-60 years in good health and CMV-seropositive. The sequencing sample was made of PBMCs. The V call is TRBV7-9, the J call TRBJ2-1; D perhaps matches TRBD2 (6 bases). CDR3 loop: CASSFRRERYNEQFF. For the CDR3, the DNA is TGTGCCAGCAGCTTTAGGAGGGAGAGGTACAATGAGCAGTTCTTC.